The rows below give T cell receptor beta chains drawn from one sample of a study of cytomegalovirus exposure and HLA in healthy donors. This table comes from immunoSEQ multiplex PCR, and its TCRdb copy is limited to in-frame clones, with some not included. Here the sample spans about 69,000 clones, 74% being singletons. Sequencing was done on a sample of PBMCs. These receptors all stem from a woman in her twenties or thirties in good health and CMV-seropositive. Both conserved end residues are part of each CDR3. Each record gives: V gene, J gene, clone size, D gene, CDR3 DNA, CDR3 protein. The D gene is left open where the match is weak. Rows may omit the clone size; those that give it use once, few, many or a size class.

TRBV11-2	TRBJ2-2	few	TRBD2	TGTGCCAGCAGCTCTAGCGGAGGGAACACCGGGGAGCTGTTTTTT	CASSSSGGNTGELFF
TRBV15	TRBJ1-5	few	NA	TGTGCCACCAGCATTAGCCCGAACCAGCCCCAGCATTTT	CATSISPNQPQHF
TRBV7-2	TRBJ1-1	NA	NA	TGTGCCAGCAGCCCCAGGGAAAACACTGAAGCTTTCTTT	CASSPRENTEAFF
TRBV28	TRBJ1-5	NA	NA	TGTGCCAGCATTATAGGGACAATCAGCAATCAGCCCCAGCATTTT	CASIIGTISNQPQHF
TRBV2	TRBJ1-4	few	NA	TGTGCCAGCAGTGGGGGCGGGGGAGGGCTGTCTAATGAAAAACTGTTTTTT	CASSGGGGGLSNEKLFF
TRBV9	TRBJ1-4	NA	NA	TGTGCCAGCAGCGCTGGCGGGACGTTTAATGAAAAACTGTTTTTT	CASSAGGTFNEKLFF
TRBV6-5	TRBJ2-1	NA	TRBD2	TGTGCCAGCAGTGGGGGAGGGTTTGAGTTGGATGAGCAGTTCTTC	CASSGGGFELDEQFF
TRBV30	TRBJ2-1	NA	TRBD2	TGTGCCTGGAGTACGGTAGCGGGCTACAATGAGCAGTTCTTC	CAWSTVAGYNEQFF
TRBV30	TRBJ1-5	NA	NA	TGTGCCTGGAGTGTACGAGGAGATCAGCCCCAGCATTTT	CAWSVRGDQPQHF
TRBV29-1	TRBJ2-5	NA	TRBD2	TGCAGCATTAGACTAGCGGGAGTGGAGACCCAGTACTTC	CSIRLAGVETQYF
TRBV9	TRBJ2-7	NA	TRBD2	TGTGCCAGCAGCGTAACTAGCGACTCCTACGAGCAGTACTTC	CASSVTSDSYEQYF
TRBV4-1	TRBJ1-1	NA	NA	TGCGCCAGTACTCGCGGAGGCGGCGGGGGAGCTTTCTTT	CASTRGGGGGAFF
TRBV10-3	TRBJ2-7	NA	NA	TGTGCCATCAGTCGGGACTCTGCCTACGAGCAGTACTTC	CAISRDSAYEQYF
TRBV9	TRBJ2-2	few	NA	TGTGCCAGCAGCGTAGACCCCGGTCCGGCCGGGGAGCTGTTTTTT	CASSVDPGPAGELFF
TRBV7-9	TRBJ2-5	NA	TRBD2	TGTGCCAGCAGCTCCACGGCCAGCGGGAAAGAGACCCAGTACTTC	CASSSTASGKETQYF
TRBV6-1	TRBJ2-3	NA	TRBD2	TGTGCCAGCAGTGAACAGGCGGGAGTGTCGAATACGCAGTATTTT	CASSEQAGVSNTQYF
TRBV13	TRBJ2-3	few	TRBD2	TGTGCCAGCAGCCAACCCGGGGGGGCTAGCACAGATACGCAGTATTTT	CASSQPGGASTDTQYF
TRBV7-9	TRBJ1-1	NA	NA	TGTGCCAGCAGCCTTCTTGAGACAGGGAACACTGAAGCTTTCTTT	CASSLLETGNTEAFF
TRBV7-9	TRBJ2-7	NA	TRBD2	TGTGCCAGCAGACCCGGGACTAGCGGGAGGGTTGCCGAGCAGTACTTC	CASRPGTSGRVAEQYF
TRBV5-1	TRBJ2-5	NA	NA	TGCGCCAGCAGCGCCTCAGGGACAATCCAAGAGACCCAGTACTTC	CASSASGTIQETQYF
TRBV10-1	TRBJ1-2	NA	NA	TGCGCCAGCAGTGAACTGGCTTTGGGCGGCTACACCTTC	CASSELALGGYTF
TRBV27	TRBJ1-1	NA	NA	TGTGCCAGCAGTTTGGGGCGACCGAACACTGAAGCTTTCTTT	CASSLGRPNTEAFF
TRBV30	TRBJ1-5	NA	TRBD1	TGTGCCTGGACCCCGGACAGGGTGGGTCAGCCCCAGCATTTT	CAWTPDRVGQPQHF
TRBV15	TRBJ2-3	NA	NA	TGTGCCACCAGCCCCTACGGGGGACCGAGCACAGATACGCAGTATTTT	CATSPYGGPSTDTQYF
TRBV30	TRBJ1-5	NA	NA	TGTGCCTGGAGTGTGAGTAATCAGCCCCAGCATTTT	CAWSVSNQPQHF
TRBV29-1	TRBJ2-7	NA	TRBD2	TGCAGCGTTGCTAGCGGGAGGGCCGTTCCGGGGGAGCAGTACTTC	CSVASGRAVPGEQYF